Below, 10 T cell receptor beta chains from the same sample are listed, as sequenced in a study of T cell changes during pregnancy in multiple sclerosis. Only in-frame clones appear in the TCRdb table, and some are missing; sequencing was by immunoSEQ multiplex PCR. Here the sample spans some 40,000 clones, approximately 94% being singletons. The source was CD4+ T cells from peripheral blood mononuclear cells, collected after pregnancy. The receptors were gathered from a female donor with multiple sclerosis, enrolled in a pregnancy study.

The rearrangement joins TRBV7-2 to TRBJ1-5; no definite D call. The CDR3 extends over 14 amino acids. V lost 3 bases to trimming and J lost 6 bases, with 12 bases between them. Germline values: CDR1 SGHTA, CDR2 FQGNSA. The CDR3 bases are TGTGCCAGCAGCTTTAGTAAGTTTGGTCAGCCCCAGCATTTT. Translating gives CASSFSKFGQPQHF.

This clone showed up just once. The chain combines TRBV14 with TRBJ1-1, with 7 bases identical to TRBD1. This CDR3 has 15 residues. Germline assignment: CDR1 SGHDN and CDR2 FVKESK. V was pared by 4 bases and J by 5 bases, with 10 bases of the junction left unmatched. The CDR3 sequence is CASSRERGLRTEAFF. The CDR3 DNA reads as TGTGCCAGCAGCCGAGAGAGGGGGCTAAGGACTGAAGCTTTCTTT.

The V gene is TRBV7-6, the J gene TRBJ2-5, with 10 bases fitting TRBD2. V was clipped by 5 bases and J by 4 bases; unmatched bases: 7. The germline gives CDR1 SGHVS, CDR2 FNYEAQ. This CDR3 comprises 15 residues. The CDR3 DNA is TGTGCCAGCAGCCTTAGCGGGGGGCTGCGAGAGACCCAGTACTTC. It encodes CASSLSGGLRETQYF. The full variable domain, with the rest looked up from reference TRBV7-6 and TRBJ2-5, is GAGVSQSPRYKVTKRGQDVALRCDPISGHVSLYWYRQALGQGPEFLTYFNYEAQQDKSGLPNDRFSAERPEGSISTLTIQRTEQRDSAMYRCASSLSGGLRETQYFGPGTRLLVL.

The chain recombines TRBV7-9 with TRBJ2-1; D may be TRBD1 (6 bases). The CDR3 has 16 residues. Per the germline V gene, CDR1 is SEHNR and CDR2 is FQNEAQ (reference sequence). V lost 4 bases, J lost 0 bases, and 13 bases lay in between. DNA for the CDR3: TGTGCCAGCAGCTCAGGGGCCGCGAGCTCCTACAATGAGCAGTTCTTC. This encodes CASSSGAASSYNEQFF.

The CDR3 here is CASSPLPGLGAGNQPQHF. The DNA for the CDR3 is TGTGCCAGCAGTCCCCTTCCTGGGTTAGGGGCAGGCAATCAGCCCCAGCATTTT. This chain connects TRBV27 to TRBJ1-5; perhaps TRBD1 as D (5 bases). The ends were cut back, 5 bases at V and 2 bases at J, with 22 bases in the middle. CDR1 is MNHEY, CDR2 SMNVEV, per germline (reference sequence). The CDR3 is 18 amino acids.

The genes are TRBV7-6 and TRBJ2-1, with D unresolved. Germline V lookup: CDR1 SGHVS, CDR2 FNYEAQ. Trimming took off 5 bases at V and 9 bases at J, with 11 bases between the two ends. The CDR3 is made up of 12 amino acids. In nucleotides, the CDR3 is TGTGCCAGCAGCCGCCCTGGCGGTGAGCAGTTCTTC. This codes for CASSRPGGEQFF.

The CDR3 DNA sequence: TGTGCCAGTAGTACCAGACAGGGGAGCTCCTACGAGCAGTACTTC. Its protein product is CASSTRQGSSYEQYF. The chain joins TRBV19 to TRBJ2-7, with 8 bases identical to TRBD1. The V gene end was trimmed by 4 bases and the J gene end by 0 bases; junction bases not matched to a gene: 5. CDR1 and CDR2 from the germline V gene are LNHDA and SQIVND (reference sequence). CDR3 length: 15 amino acids. Full variable domain (rest looked up from reference TRBV19 and TRBJ2-7): DGGITQSPKYLFRKEGQNVTLSCEQNLNHDAMYWYRQDPGQGLRLIYYSQIVNDFQKGDIAEGYSVSREKKESFPLTVTSAQKNPTAFYLCASSTRQGSSYEQYFGPGTRLTVT.

V gene TRBV5-6 combines with J gene TRBJ2-7, with a tentative D call TRBD2 (5 bases). CDR1 is SGHDT and CDR2 is YYEEEE in the germline V gene. The CDR3 spans 15 residues. V gave up 4 bases and J gave up 2 bases, with 16 bases separating them. The CDR3 bases are TGTGCCAGCAGCCCTCGACTATACCGGGCCTACGAGCAGTACTTC. This translates into CASSPRLYRAYEQYF.

CDR3 nucleotide sequence: TGTGCCAGCAGCTTAGGAGGGATGGAGACTGAAGCTTTCTTT. This gives the protein CASSLGGMETEAFF. The rearrangement uses TRBV5-5 and TRBJ1-1; no firm D call. Germline CDR1 and CDR2: SGHKS and YYEKEE (reference sequence). This CDR3 is built from 14 residues. With 2 bases removed from V and 5 bases from J, the gap between germline ends came to 13 bases.

This clone was detected once. One end of the junction fails to match germline, which may point to a read error. This sequence joins TRBV7-2 and TRBJ2-1, with 14 nucleotides matching TRBD2. The CDR3 loop spans 15 amino acids. In germline, CDR1 is SGHTA, CDR2 FQGNSA. CDR3 loop: CASSPGLAGVPMLLF. CDR3 DNA: TGTGCCAGCAGCCCGGGACTAGCGGGGGTCCCAATGCTACTCTTC.